Listed below are T cell receptor beta chains from one sample, sequenced in a study of T cell changes during pregnancy in multiple sclerosis. Assay used: immunoSEQ multiplex PCR; TCRdb lists only in-frame clones, some missing. The sample lists around 40,000 clones; 90% to 95% were seen once. The material sequenced was CD4+ T cells from peripheral blood mononuclear cells, taken in the second trimester of pregnancy. These TCRs come from a female donor with multiple sclerosis, enrolled in a pregnancy study. CDR3s include the opening cysteine and the closing phenylalanine or tryptophan. The D gene is left open where the match is weak. Expanded clones get a size class; other rows say once, few or many, or leave the size out.

d_gene	j_gene	abundance	v_gene	CDR3aa	CDR3nt
.	TRBJ1-1	.	TRBV6-1	CASREIENTEAFF	TGTGCCAGCAGGGAGATAGAGAACACTGAAGCTTTCTTT
.	TRBJ2-7	.	TRBV4-3	CASSQAPSSLHEQYF	TGCGCCAGCAGCCAAGCTCCTAGCAGCTTGCACGAGCAGTACTTC
.	TRBJ2-5	.	TRBV7-9	CASSLQQETQYF	TGTGCCAGCAGCTTACAGCAAGAGACCCAGTACTTC
.	TRBJ2-3	.	TRBV5-1	CASSLQGDTDTQYF	TGCGCCAGCAGCTTGCAAGGGGATACAGATACGCAGTATTTT
TRBD1	TRBJ1-2	once	TRBV19	CASSMTGPNYGYTF	TGTGCCAGTAGTATGACAGGGCCTAACTATGGCTACACCTTC
.	TRBJ1-4	.	TRBV27	CASGFQGRGEKLFF	TGTGCCAGCGGTTTCCAGGGCAGGGGAGAAAAACTGTTTTTT
.	TRBJ1-1	few	TRBV10-3	CAISDNGENTEAFF	TGTGCCATCAGTGATAACGGGGAGAACACTGAAGCTTTCTTT
TRBD2	TRBJ2-1	.	TRBV11-3	CASSGPLAGAGNEQFF	TGTGCCAGCAGCGGACCGCTAGCGGGAGCTGGAAATGAGCAGTTCTTC
TRBD1	TRBJ1-1	.	TRBV11-2	CASSGATGGKPEAFF	TGTGCCAGCAGCGGCGCTACAGGGGGAAAGCCTGAAGCTTTCTTT
TRBD1	TRBJ2-1	.	TRBV10-2	CASSWAGTGGHEQFF	TGCGCCAGCAGTTGGGCCGGGACAGGAGGTCATGAGCAGTTCTTC
TRBD1	TRBJ1-1	.	TRBV19	CASTPDRANTEAFF	TGTGCCAGTACCCCGGACAGGGCGAACACTGAAGCTTTCTTT
.	TRBJ1-6	.	TRBV5-6	CASSPMNSPLHF	TGTGCCAGCAGCCCCATGAATTCACCCCTCCACTTT
.	TRBJ2-2	.	TRBV30	CAWGRADLNTGELFF	TGTGCCTGGGGTCGGGCGGACTTGAACACCGGGGAGCTGTTTTTT
.	TRBJ1-2	.	TRBV4-3	CASSQGRSAGTYTF	TGCGCCAGCAGCCAAGGACGGTCCGCGGGCACCTACACCTTC
TRBD1	TRBJ2-3	.	TRBV4-3	CASSQMGVGQGADTQYF	TGCGCCAGCAGCCAGATGGGTGTGGGACAGGGGGCAGATACGCAGTATTTT
TRBD1	TRBJ1-6	.	TRBV10-3	CAISESGPGGDNSPLHF	TGTGCCATCAGTGAGTCTGGCCCAGGGGGCGATAATTCACCCCTCCACTTT
.	TRBJ2-7	.	TRBV9	CASSVGAGDTYEQYF	TGTGCCAGCAGCGTAGGCGCCGGGGATACCTACGAGCAGTACTTC
.	TRBJ1-5	.	TRBV7-2	CASSPGQWEPQHF	TGTGCCAGCAGCCCAGGGCAATGGGAGCCCCAGCATTTT
TRBD1	TRBJ1-1	.	TRBV6-1	CASSGTQGDTEAFF	TGTGCCAGCAGTGGGACTCAGGGGGACACTGAAGCTTTCTTT
TRBD1	TRBJ1-3	.	TRBV7-7	CASSPGQASSGNTIYF	TGTGCCAGCAGCCCGGGACAGGCGAGCTCTGGAAACACCATATATTTT
.	TRBJ1-1	.	TRBV6-5	CASSYFTGHTEAFF	TGTGCCAGCAGTTACTTCACAGGGCACACTGAAGCTTTCTTT
.	TRBJ1-2	.	TRBV11-2	CASSLALQGVDGYTF	TGTGCCAGCAGCTTAGCCCTCCAGGGTGTCGATGGCTACACCTTC
TRBD1	TRBJ2-1	.	TRBV2	CAGGDRGEQFF	TGTGCCGGGGGGGACAGGGGGGAGCAGTTCTTC
.	TRBJ2-7	.	TRBV6-5	CASRDLRVSSYEQYF	TGTGCCAGCAGGGACCTCAGGGTAAGCTCCTACGAGCAGTACTTC
.	TRBJ2-1	.	TRBV5-8	CASSTGVYNEQFF	TGTGCCAGCAGCACGGGAGTGTACAATGAGCAGTTCTTC
.	TRBJ1-2	.	TRBV29-1	CSVALNYGYTF	TGCAGCGTTGCCCTTAACTATGGCTACACCTTC
.	TRBJ1-2	.	TRBV6-1	CASSELGNNYGYTF	TGTGCCAGCAGTGAATTGGGCAACAACTATGGCTACACCTTC
.	TRBJ1-1	.	TRBV18	CASSPPSGANTEAFF	TGTGCCAGCTCACCTCCCTCAGGTGCGAACACTGAAGCTTTCTTT
TRBD1	TRBJ1-2	.	TRBV27	CASRTMDRAGYTF	TGTGCCAGCAGGACCATGGACAGGGCGGGCTACACCTTC
.	TRBJ2-3	few	TRBV27	CASSSPLRTDTQYF	TGTGCCAGCAGTTCCCCTCTGCGGACAGATACGCAGTATTTT
TRBD1	TRBJ2-5	.	TRBV5-4	CASSVTGGAETQYF	TGTGCCAGCAGCGTCACAGGGGGCGCGGAGACCCAGTACTTC
TRBD2	TRBJ2-1	.	TRBV7-3	CASSLTSGGSEQFF	TGTGCCAGCAGCCTGACTAGCGGGGGCTCTGAGCAGTTCTTC
TRBD1	TRBJ2-5	.	TRBV10-1	CASSASTGGAKKTQYF	TGCGCCAGCAGTGCCTCCACAGGGGGCGCAAAAAAGACCCAGTACTTC
TRBD2	TRBJ2-1	.	TRBV2	CASSGGSGGFNEQFF	TGTGCCAGCAGTGGGGGTAGCGGGGGGTTCAATGAGCAGTTCTTC
.	TRBJ1-1	.	TRBV5-1	CASCLGRGLVTEAFF	TGCGCCAGCTGCCTTGGAAGAGGATTGGTCACTGAAGCTTTCTTT
TRBD1	TRBJ1-2	.	TRBV30	CAWRRTGDFINYGYTF	TGTGCCTGGAGAAGGACAGGGGATTTCATTAACTATGGCTACACCTTC
TRBD2	TRBJ2-2	.	TRBV6-1	CASTLAEIPGELFF	TGTGCCAGCACGCTAGCGGAAATCCCCGGGGAGCTGTTTTTT
.	TRBJ1-1	few	TRBV30	CAWTGVNTEAFF	TGTGCCTGGACGGGGGTGAACACTGAAGCTTTCTTT
TRBD1	TRBJ1-2	.	TRBV7-9	CASSSDRAGGYTF	TGTGCCAGCAGCTCGGACAGGGCGGGGGGCTACACCTTC
TRBD1	TRBJ2-1	.	TRBV7-8	CASSLARDRVYNEQFF	TGTGCCAGCAGCTTAGCCCGGGACAGGGTCTACAATGAGCAGTTCTTC